This section outlines one T cell receptor (beta chain) sequence together with its context. Assay used: immunoSEQ multiplex PCR; TCRdb lists only in-frame clones, some missing. Here the sample spans roughly 48,000 clones, approximately 84% being singletons. Per the germline V gene, CDR1 is SGHNT and CDR2 is YYREEE (reference sequence). J gave up 0 bases and V 5 bases, and 5 bases lay outside the gene matches. This CDR3 contains 15 residues. The sample is drawn from a study of PD-L1 blockade in urothelial cancer. The sample was PBMCs, taken around atezolizumab (anti-PD-L1) treatment. V usage is TRBV5-4 and J usage is TRBJ2-7; 10 bases line up with TRBD2. The sequence came from a man aged 40-49 years with urothelial cancer. CDR3 nucleotides: TGTGCCAGCAGTCTGAGGACTAGCGGCTCCTACGAGCAGTACTTC. It yields the protein CASSLRTSGSYEQYF.